These T cell receptor beta chains were read from a single sample in a study of untreated major depressive disorder. Sequenced by immunoSEQ multiplex PCR; TCRdb stores in-frame clones only, minus some. Altogether roughly 22,000 clones are present, just under 90% being singletons, with the ten largest covering roughly 0.44%. The sample consisted of CD4+ T cells from PBMCs. These receptors originate from a woman in her 40s in good health. The CDR3 runs from the conserved cysteine through the conserved F or W. The order of the fields is J gene, V gene, clone size, D gene, CDR3 DNA, CDR3 protein. A D gene is named only where the DNA matches it firmly. Not every row has a clone size; where given, it reads once, few, many or a size class.

J: TRBJ1-2
V: TRBV29-1
size: -
D: -
DNA: TGCAGCGTTTTGGGGGACACTCATGGCTACACCTTC
CDR3: CSVLGDTHGYTF

J: TRBJ2-7
V: TRBV10-1
size: -
D: TRBD2
DNA: TGCGCCAGCAGTGAGTCGGGACTAGGGACCTACGAGCAGTACTTC
CDR3: CASSESGLGTYEQYF

J: TRBJ1-1
V: TRBV29-1
size: -
D: -
DNA: TGCAGCGTGACGGACGGCCCGAACACTGAAGCTTTCTTT
CDR3: CSVTDGPNTEAFF

J: TRBJ2-7
V: TRBV7-2
size: -
D: -
DNA: TGTGCCAGCACCCCTCGGAGCGGAACCTCCTACGAGCAGTACTTC
CDR3: CASTPRSGTSYEQYF

J: TRBJ1-5
V: TRBV2
size: -
D: -
DNA: TGTGCCAGCAGTGAAGAGGGGATTAGTCAGCCCCAGCATTTT
CDR3: CASSEEGISQPQHF

J: TRBJ1-4
V: TRBV29-1
size: -
D: -
DNA: TGCAGCGTTAGTGGGGGCCCGGGCGGTGAAAAACTGTTTTTT
CDR3: CSVSGGPGGEKLFF

J: TRBJ1-6
V: TRBV6-5
size: -
D: -
DNA: TGTGCCAGCAGTTACGGGGGACTTATTAGTTCACCCCTCCACTTT
CDR3: CASSYGGLISSPLHF

J: TRBJ2-2
V: TRBV6-1
size: -
D: TRBD1
DNA: TGTGCCAGCAGTGAAGGGACAGGGTATCCCGGGGAGCTGTTTTTT
CDR3: CASSEGTGYPGELFF

J: TRBJ1-4
V: TRBV4-1
size: few
D: -
DNA: TGCGCCAGCAGCCAACCGACTACTTCCGGATATGAAAAACTGTTTTTT
CDR3: CASSQPTTSGYEKLFF

J: TRBJ1-5
V: TRBV5-6
size: -
D: -
DNA: TGTGCCAGCAGCCTCTCCTATAGCAATCAGCCCCAGCATTTT
CDR3: CASSLSYSNQPQHF

J: TRBJ1-1
V: TRBV19
size: -
D: -
DNA: TGTGCCAGTAGTAAGGACAGTCTCATGAACACTGAAGCTTTCTTT
CDR3: CASSKDSLMNTEAFF

J: TRBJ1-1
V: TRBV4-1
size: once
D: -
DNA: TGCGCCAGCAGCCATGGGCGGACAGCTGTGATCCCTGAAGCTTTCTTT
CDR3: CASSHGRTAVIPEAFF

J: TRBJ1-2
V: TRBV10-1
size: -
D: -
DNA: TGCGCCAGCAGGAGAACTGGGGAGGAAGGCTACACCTTC
CDR3: CASRRTGEEGYTF

J: TRBJ1-5
V: TRBV9
size: -
D: -
DNA: TGTGCCAGCAGCGTAGGAGGGCTGGTCAATCAGCCCCAGCATTTT
CDR3: CASSVGGLVNQPQHF

J: TRBJ1-1
V: TRBV10-1
size: -
D: -
DNA: TGCGCCAGCGTTGGGGAAGGGACCGCTGAAGCTTTCTTT
CDR3: CASVGEGTAEAFF

J: TRBJ1-2
V: TRBV28
size: -
D: -
DNA: TGTGCCAGCTTCCTGGGTCGGGACGGAAACTATGGCTACACCTTC
CDR3: CASFLGRDGNYGYTF

J: TRBJ2-7
V: TRBV28
size: -
D: -
DNA: TGTGCCAGCCTCCGGGACCACCCCTACGAGCAGTACTTC
CDR3: CASLRDHPYEQYF

J: TRBJ1-2
V: TRBV7-2
size: -
D: -
DNA: TGTGCCAGCAGCTTAGCCGGATATGGCTACACCTTC
CDR3: CASSLAGYGYTF

J: TRBJ2-1
V: TRBV18
size: -
D: TRBD1
DNA: TGTGCCAGCTCGGGACAGGGCAATGAGCAGTTCTTC
CDR3: CASSGQGNEQFF

J: TRBJ1-4
V: TRBV5-4
size: once
D: TRBD1
DNA: TGTGCCACCATGCAGGGGGCCGAAAAACTGTTTTTT
CDR3: CATMQGAEKLFF

J: TRBJ1-4
V: TRBV7-3
size: -
D: TRBD1
DNA: TGTGCCAGCAGCCCGTCCGACAGGGGAGCGTCAGATGAAAAACTGTTTTTT
CDR3: CASSPSDRGASDEKLFF

J: TRBJ1-5
V: TRBV28
size: -
D: -
DNA: TGTGCCAGCAGGGGTGCAACTAGATGGCAGCCCCAGCATTTT
CDR3: CASRGATRWQPQHF

J: TRBJ2-7
V: TRBV28
size: -
D: TRBD2
DNA: TGTGCCAGCAGTTTAGGGACTAGCGGGACATCCGGATTACGCGAGCAGTACTTC
CDR3: CASSLGTSGTSGLREQYF

J: TRBJ2-7
V: TRBV5-1
size: -
D: TRBD1
DNA: TGCGCCAGCAGCGGACAGGGGAGCTCCTACGAGCAGTACTTC
CDR3: CASSGQGSSYEQYF

J: TRBJ1-2
V: TRBV5-1
size: -
D: -
DNA: TGCGCCAGCAGCCCCCAGGGGACTGGCTACACCTTC
CDR3: CASSPQGTGYTF

J: TRBJ2-7
V: TRBV10-3
size: -
D: -
DNA: TGTGCCATCAGACCTGCGATAGGGCAGGGAAATGACGAGCAGTACTTC
CDR3: CAIRPAIGQGNDEQYF

J: TRBJ1-2
V: TRBV28
size: -
D: -
DNA: TGTGCCAGCAGCCAGATTGACTATGGCTACACCTTC
CDR3: CASSQIDYGYTF

J: TRBJ1-1
V: TRBV6-1
size: few
D: -
DNA: TGTGCCAGCAACGGACAGACGAACACTGAAGCTTTCTTT
CDR3: CASNGQTNTEAFF

J: TRBJ2-7
V: TRBV5-1
size: -
D: -
DNA: TGCGCCAGCAGCGATAGCGGAGCCTACGAGCAGTACTTC
CDR3: CASSDSGAYEQYF

J: TRBJ1-6
V: TRBV11-2
size: few
D: -
DNA: TGTGCCAGCAGCCCCATCTCTGGTTCACCCCTCCACTTT
CDR3: CASSPISGSPLHF

J: TRBJ1-5
V: TRBV6-1
size: -
D: TRBD1
DNA: TGTGCCAGCAGTCTCCAGGGGGCTTGGCAGCCCCAGCATTTT
CDR3: CASSLQGAWQPQHF

J: TRBJ1-2
V: TRBV28
size: -
D: -
DNA: TGTGCCAGCAGCAAGGACGCAGGCTACACCTTC
CDR3: CASSKDAGYTF

J: TRBJ2-7
V: TRBV7-9
size: -
D: -
DNA: TGTGCCAGCAGCCCCAAAACCGAGCAGTACTTC
CDR3: CASSPKTEQYF

J: TRBJ2-1
V: TRBV28
size: -
D: TRBD2
DNA: TGTGCCAGCAGTTTAATTTTCGGCGGGGGCTCCTACAATGAGCAGTTCTTC
CDR3: CASSLIFGGGSYNEQFF

J: TRBJ1-2
V: TRBV4-2
size: once
D: -
DNA: TGTGCCAGCAGCCAAAGTTTCGGGGGGCCCTATGGCTACACCTTC
CDR3: CASSQSFGGPYGYTF

J: TRBJ1-4
V: TRBV4-3
size: -
D: -
DNA: TGCGCCAGCAGCCGGACCCGGAGCAATGAAAAACTGTTTTTT
CDR3: CASSRTRSNEKLFF

J: TRBJ2-1
V: TRBV6-1
size: few
D: TRBD2
DNA: TGTGCCAGCAGTGAACTAGCGGGAGGCTACAATGAGCAGTTCTTC
CDR3: CASSELAGGYNEQFF

J: TRBJ2-1
V: TRBV10-3
size: -
D: -
DNA: TGTGCCATCAGTGATTCCGGGGGTTCATACAATGAGCAGTTCTTC
CDR3: CAISDSGGSYNEQFF

J: TRBJ1-1
V: TRBV28
size: -
D: -
DNA: TGTGCCAGCAGCGCGTTTCCAGCGAACACTGAAGCTTTCTTT
CDR3: CASSAFPANTEAFF